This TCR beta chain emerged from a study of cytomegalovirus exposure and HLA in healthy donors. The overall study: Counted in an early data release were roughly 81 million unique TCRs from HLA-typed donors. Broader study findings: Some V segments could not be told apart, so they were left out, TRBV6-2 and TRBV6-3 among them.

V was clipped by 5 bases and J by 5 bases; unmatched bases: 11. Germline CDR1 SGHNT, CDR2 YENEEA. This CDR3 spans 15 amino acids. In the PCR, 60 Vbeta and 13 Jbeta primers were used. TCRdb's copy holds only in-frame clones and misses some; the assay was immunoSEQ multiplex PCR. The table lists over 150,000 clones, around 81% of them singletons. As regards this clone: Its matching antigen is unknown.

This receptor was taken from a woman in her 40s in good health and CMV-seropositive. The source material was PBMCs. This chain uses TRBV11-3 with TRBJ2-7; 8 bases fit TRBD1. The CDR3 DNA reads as TGTGCCAGCAGCCAGCGGGCAGGGGGCATGAACGAGCAGTACTTC. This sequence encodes CASSQRAGGMNEQYF.